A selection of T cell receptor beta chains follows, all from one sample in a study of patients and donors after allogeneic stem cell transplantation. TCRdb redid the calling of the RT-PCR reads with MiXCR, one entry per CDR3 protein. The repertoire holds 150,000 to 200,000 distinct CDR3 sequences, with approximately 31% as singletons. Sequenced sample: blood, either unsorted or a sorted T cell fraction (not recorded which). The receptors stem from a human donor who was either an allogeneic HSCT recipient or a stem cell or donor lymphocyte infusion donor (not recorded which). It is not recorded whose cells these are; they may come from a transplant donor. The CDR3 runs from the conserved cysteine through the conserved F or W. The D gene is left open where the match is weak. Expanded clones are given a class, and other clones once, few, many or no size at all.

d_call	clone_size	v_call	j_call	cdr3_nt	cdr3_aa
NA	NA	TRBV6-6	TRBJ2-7	TGTGCCAGCAGCAATGCGGAGAGCTCCTACGAGCAGTACTTC	CASSNAESSYEQYF
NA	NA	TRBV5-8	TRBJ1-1	TGTGCCAGCAGCCCAAGGACGATGAACACTGAAGCTTTCTTT	CASSPRTMNTEAFF
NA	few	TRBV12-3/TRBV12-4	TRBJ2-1	TGTGCCAGCAGTTTAGCGTATGATTACAATGAGCAGTTCTTC	CASSLAYDYNEQFF
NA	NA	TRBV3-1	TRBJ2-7	TGTGCCAGCAGCTCATCCCTCTACTACGAGCAGTACTTC	CASSSSLYYEQYF
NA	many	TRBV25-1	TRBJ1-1	TGTGCCACCGCCCGTGAAGGAACTGAAGCTTTCTTT	CATAREGTEAFF
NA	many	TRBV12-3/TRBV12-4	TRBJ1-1	TGTGCCAGCAGTCCCGAAAAGGCCTCCTTT	CASSPEKASF
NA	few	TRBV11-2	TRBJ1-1	TGTGCCAGCACACTACAGAACACTGAAGCTTTCTTT	CASTLQNTEAFF
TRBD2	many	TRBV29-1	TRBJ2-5	TGCAGCGTTGAACGGGGACTAGCGGGAGTGTCTGGAAGGACCCAGTACTTC	CSVERGLAGVSGRTQYF
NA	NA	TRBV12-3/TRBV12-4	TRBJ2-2	TGTGCCAGCAGTTTAGTCCTCGCTTCGAACACCGGGGAGCTGTTTTTT	CASSLVLASNTGELFF
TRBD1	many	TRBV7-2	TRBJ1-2	TGTGCCAGCGCCCTCGACCTTACAGGGGACTATGGCTACACCTTC	CASALDLTGDYGYTF
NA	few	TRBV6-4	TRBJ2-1	TGTGCCAGCAGGGAGCGGGCAGTAAATGAGCAGTTCTTC	CASRERAVNEQFF
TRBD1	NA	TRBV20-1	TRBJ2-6	TGCAGTGTGACGGGACAGGGTTTGTCTGGGGCCAACGTCCTGACTTTC	CSVTGQGLSGANVLTF
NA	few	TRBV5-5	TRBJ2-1	TGTGCCAGCAGCTTGGAGGATGAGCAGTTCTTC	CASSLEDEQFF
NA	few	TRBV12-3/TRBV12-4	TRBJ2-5	TGTGCCACCGAGGGGGAGACCCAGTACTTC	CATEGETQYF
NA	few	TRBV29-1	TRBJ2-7	TGCAGCGTTGTCCCAACCCCAGTTGACTCCTACGAGCAGTACTTC	CSVVPTPVDSYEQYF
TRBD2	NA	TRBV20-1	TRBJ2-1	TGCAGTGCTATGGGCCAGCGGGAGGGCCTCAATGAGCAGTTCTTC	CSAMGQREGLNEQFF
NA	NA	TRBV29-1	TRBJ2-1	TGCAGCGTTATAGTCGGGCTTTCCTCCCTCTACAATGAGCAGTTCTTC	CSVIVGLSSLYNEQFF
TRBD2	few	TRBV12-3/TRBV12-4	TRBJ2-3	TGTGCCAGCAGTTTCATAGCGGGAGGAACAGATACGCAGTATTTT	CASSFIAGGTDTQYF
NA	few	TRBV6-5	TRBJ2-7	TGTGCCAGCAAGTCAGTGGCCCACGAGCAGTACTTC	CASKSVAHEQYF
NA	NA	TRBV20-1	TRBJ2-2	TGCAGTTCGAGGGCATTGGGAAGCTCGAACACCGGGGAGCTGTTTTTT	CSSRALGSSNTGELFF
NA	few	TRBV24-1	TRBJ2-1	TGTGCCACCACTTCCCTGGATGAGCAGTTCTTC	CATTSLDEQFF
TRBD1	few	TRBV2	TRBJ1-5	TGTGCCAGCAGCCGAACAGGGGGCGGCAATCAGCCCCAGCATTTT	CASSRTGGGNQPQHF
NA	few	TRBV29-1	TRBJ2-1	TGCAGCGTTCCTCGGACTTCCAATGAGCAGTTCTTC	CSVPRTSNEQFF
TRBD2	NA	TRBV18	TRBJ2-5	TGTGCCAGCTCACGGGGGGGAGAGACCCAGTACTTC	CASSRGGETQYF
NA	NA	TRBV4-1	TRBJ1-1	TGCGCCAGCAGCCCACAGGGCACGAACACTGAAGCTTTCTTT	CASSPQGTNTEAFF
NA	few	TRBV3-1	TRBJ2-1	TGTGCCAGCAGCCAAGTGTCCGGGACTCTTGGCAATGAGCAGTTCTTC	CASSQVSGTLGNEQFF
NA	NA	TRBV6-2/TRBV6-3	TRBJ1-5	TGTGCCAGCAGTCCACAGGCAGGGCCGGGGAGCAATCAGCCCCAGCATTTT	CASSPQAGPGSNQPQHF
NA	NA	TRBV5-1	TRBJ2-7	TGCGCCAGCAGCTCGATGAACTACGATTTTGGCGAGCAGTACTTC	CASSSMNYDFGEQYF
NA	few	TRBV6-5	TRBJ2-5	TGTGCCAGCAGTGGACCGGGAGAGGGAGAGACCCAGTACTTC	CASSGPGEGETQYF
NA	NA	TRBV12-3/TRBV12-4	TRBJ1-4	TGTGCCAGCTGGGACCGTGGGGAAAAACTGTTTTTT	CASWDRGEKLFF
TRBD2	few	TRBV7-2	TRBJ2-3	TGTGCCAGCAGCTTAGTTCCGTGGGAGGGCCTCACAGATACGCAGTATTTT	CASSLVPWEGLTDTQYF
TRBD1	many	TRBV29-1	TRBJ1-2	TGCAGCGTTGACGACAGGGGACGATACACCTTC	CSVDDRGRYTF
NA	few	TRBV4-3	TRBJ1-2	TGCGCCAGCAGCCAAGATCGGGGGTACTATGGCTACACCTTC	CASSQDRGYYGYTF
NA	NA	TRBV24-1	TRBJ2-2	TGTGCCACCATGAAGCTCACCGGGGAGCTGTTTTTT	CATMKLTGELFF
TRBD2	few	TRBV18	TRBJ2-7	TGTGCCAGCTCACCAAGCGCAGGACTAGCGGGAGAATCCGAGCAGTACTTC	CASSPSAGLAGESEQYF
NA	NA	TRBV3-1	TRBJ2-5	TGTGCCAGCAGCCCCACCATGGGGGTCGGAGAGACCCAGTACTTC	CASSPTMGVGETQYF
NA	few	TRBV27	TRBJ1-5	TGTGCCAGCAGTTTTGGGCAGGGTGGCAATCAGCCCCAGCATTTT	CASSFGQGGNQPQHF
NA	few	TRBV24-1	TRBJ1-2	TGTGCCACCAGTGATTTTACGGTGGACTATGGCTACACCTTC	CATSDFTVDYGYTF
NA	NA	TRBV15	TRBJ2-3	TGTGCCACCATCGGATCAGATACGCAGTATTTT	CATIGSDTQYF
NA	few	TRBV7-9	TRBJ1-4	TGTGCCAGCAGCTTAGCGGCAGGGATCGAAAAACTGTTTTTT	CASSLAAGIEKLFF
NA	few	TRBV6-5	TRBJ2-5	TGTGCCAGCAGTTACTTCGGGACTGAGACCCAGTACTTC	CASSYFGTETQYF
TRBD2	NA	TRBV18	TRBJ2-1	TGTGCCAGCTCACCGGGACTAGCGGATGAGCAGTTCTTC	CASSPGLADEQFF
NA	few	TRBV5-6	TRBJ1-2	TGTGCCAGCAGCTTGGGCAGGGGAACGAACTATGGCTACACCTTC	CASSLGRGTNYGYTF
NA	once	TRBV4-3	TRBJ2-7	TGCGCCAGCAGCCAAGATCCGGCAGGCGCCGCCTACGAGCAGTACTTC	CASSQDPAGAAYEQYF
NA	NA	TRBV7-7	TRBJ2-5	TGTGCTAGCAGCTTAGAGGGAGGAGGAGAGACCCAGTACTTC	CASSLEGGGETQYF
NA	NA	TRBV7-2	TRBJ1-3	TGTGCCAGCAGCTCAACCCAAGAGAACACCATATATTTT	CASSSTQENTIYF
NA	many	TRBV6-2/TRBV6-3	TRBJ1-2	TGTGCCAGCAGTTATTATTATGGCTACACCTTC	CASSYYYGYTF
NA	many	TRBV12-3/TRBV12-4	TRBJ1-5	TGTGCCAGCAGTTTTATAGGTATGAATCAGCCCCAGCATTTT	CASSFIGMNQPQHF
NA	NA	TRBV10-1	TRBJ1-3	TGCGCCAGCAGTGAGTCTAAAGGACGCCTCGACGGAAACACCATATATTTT	CASSESKGRLDGNTIYF
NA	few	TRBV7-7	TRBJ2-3	TGTGCTAGCAGCCCCGCGGGGCCCCCAGATACGCAGTATTTT	CASSPAGPPDTQYF
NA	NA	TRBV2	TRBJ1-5	TGTGCCAGCAGTGGAGTGGATAGCAATCAGCCCCAGCATTTT	CASSGVDSNQPQHF
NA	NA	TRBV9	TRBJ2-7	TGTGCCAGCAGCGTAGGCCAGGGCGAGCAGTACTTC	CASSVGQGEQYF
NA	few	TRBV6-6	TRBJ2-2	TGTGCCAGCAGTACGGCGGGATCGCGCACCGGGGAGCTGTTTTTT	CASSTAGSRTGELFF